This entry describes one T cell receptor beta chain. These data originate in a study of blood T cells in healthy people across ages. The use of a sample-barcoded 5' primer and a J-beta primer mix characterized a second PCR of about 7 to 12 cycles. TCRdb redid the calling of the 5' RACE reads with MiXCR, one entry per CDR3 protein. The table includes around 1,700,000 distinct CDR3 sequences, 28% detected once. The CDR3 loop spans 14 amino acids. The ends were cut back, 1 base at V and 8 bases at J, with 11 bases in the middle. Germline-derived CDR1 and CDR2 are SGHTA and FQGNSA. The chain couples TRBV7-2 to TRBJ1-4, with D perhaps TRBD1 (5 bases). The specimen sequenced was blood. The receptor was derived from a woman younger than 45 in good health. The CDR3 DNA follows: TGTGCCAGCAGCTTAGGATCCCAGGGAGAAAAACTGTTTTTT. Its translation is CASSLGSQGEKLFF.